This T cell receptor beta chain was observed in a study of vaccination and CD4 T cells after COVID-19. Whole-study context: Timing of post-vaccine sample collection was a median 72 days after dose two, with a range of 14 to 241.

Researchers used the Oncomine TCR Beta short-read assay to sequence DNA from cultured CD4+ T cells. TCRdb reanalysed the PCR reads using MiXCR and keeps one entry per CDR3 protein. This table has about 15,000 distinct CDR3 sequences, approximately 50% appearing once. Of note for this clonotype: Its antigen is still unknown.

Described treatment: roughly 10-day PBMC culture with coronavirus spike peptide pools or control peptides (ViraFEST assay). ViraFEST used peptide pools to expand antigen-specific T cells before TCR sequencing. CDR3 size: 19 residues. Per the germline V gene, CDR1 is SGHNT and CDR2 is YENEEA. The ends were cut back, 1 base at V and 0 bases at J, with 16 bases in the middle. The sequence derives from a human donor who had recovered from COVID-19. This material consisted of CD4+ T cells from blood, cultured in vitro, taken before SARS-CoV-2 vaccination. The rearrangement joins TRBV11-3 to TRBJ2-6; a possible D gene is TRBD2 (5 bases). DNA for the CDR3: TGTGCCAGCAGCTTAGTATGGGAAGCGGACCTCTCTGGGGCCAACGTCCTGACTTTC. Encoded protein: CASSLVWEADLSGANVLTF. Drawing the rest from reference TRBV11-3 and TRBJ2-6, the complete variable domain is EAGVVQSPRYKIIEKKQPVAFWCNPISGHNTLYWYLQNLGQGPELLIRYENEEAVDDSQLPKDRFSAERLKGVDSTLKIQPAELGDSAVYLCASSLVWEADLSGANVLTFGAGSRLTVL.